This TCR beta chain was identified in a study of T cells in Graves' hyperthyroidism and ophthalmopathy. The CDR3 spans 17 residues. Trimming took 2 bases from V and 5 from J; bases not matched to a gene: 13. The germline CDR1 and CDR2 sequences are MNHEY and SMNVEV (reference sequence). The TCR beta CDR3 regions underwent amplification using RNA transcripts as the source. Initially, a first-round RT-PCR of the TCR CDR3 employed the HTBI primer set. TCRdb ran MiXCR on the multiplex PCR reads and lists one entry per CDR3 protein. The repertoire holds approximately 530,000 distinct CDR3 sequences, with around 15% as singletons.

The gene calls are TRBV27 and TRBJ2-7; 9 bases fit TRBD2. This clonotype was sampled from a woman in her late teens or twenties with Graves' hyperthyroidism. Sequencing was performed on blood. The CDR3 here is CASSLGFRAGGLNEQYF. The CDR3 DNA sequence: TGTGCCAGCAGTTTAGGCTTTAGGGCGGGGGGGCTAAACGAGCAGTACTTC.